These T cell receptor beta chains were read from a single sample in a study of T cell responses to AZD1222 COVID-19 vaccine. Libraries were prepared by immunoSEQ multiplex PCR; TCRdb keeps only in-frame clonotypes and omits some of them. Among 90,000 to 100,000 clones listed, around 89% were seen once. Sequencing was performed on peripheral blood, taken on day 0 of AZD1222 vaccination. The source is an adult in good health. The conserved cysteine and the conserved F or W are not part of the CDR3 here. The order of the fields is CDR3 protein, V gene.

CDR3 protein: ASSQGLAGSSYEQY; V gene: TRBV6-6
CDR3 protein: ASSLEGKGRQF; V gene: TRBV5-5
CDR3 protein: ASSYRSDTQY; V gene: TRBV27
CDR3 protein: ASSRQGSEKLF; V gene: TRBV6-5
CDR3 protein: ASSQAGASYGYT; V gene: TRBV4-2
CDR3 protein: ASSLVWGLAVPYEQY; V gene: TRBV7-2
CDR3 protein: ASSFGPGGANTEAF; V gene: TRBV5-1
CDR3 protein: ASGTGGTRGYT; V gene: TRBV2
CDR3 protein: ASSQEGPGLLNEQF; V gene: TRBV3-1/TRBV3-2
CDR3 protein: ASSSPNSPLH; V gene: TRBV6-9
CDR3 protein: ASSQVRGRAF; V gene: TRBV3-1/TRBV3-2
CDR3 protein: ASSPSRDRGHEQY; V gene: TRBV7-3
CDR3 protein: ASTHRTRYYGYT; V gene: TRBV28
CDR3 protein: ASSPQKGNEQF; V gene: TRBV12-3/TRBV12-4
CDR3 protein: AWSVRGTYGYT; V gene: TRBV30
CDR3 protein: ASSLQETQY; V gene: TRBV5-1
CDR3 protein: ASSSKTSGATGELF; V gene: TRBV11-3
CDR3 protein: SASNRGSYGYT; V gene: TRBV20-1
CDR3 protein: ASSPTSGGQETQY; V gene: TRBV13
CDR3 protein: ASRPRLNTGELF; V gene: TRBV19
CDR3 protein: ASSLLGQGAFFDNSPLH; V gene: TRBV28
CDR3 protein: ASRSLRDRGNTEAF; V gene: TRBV3-1/TRBV3-2
CDR3 protein: ASIVSGTSGSNEQF; V gene: TRBV19
CDR3 protein: ASSWGQGGPDTQY; V gene: TRBV19
CDR3 protein: AWSRQGGNTIY; V gene: TRBV30
CDR3 protein: ASSRGDRSIYEQY; V gene: TRBV11-3
CDR3 protein: ATSDPGQGYYGYT; V gene: TRBV24-1
CDR3 protein: SVVAGELF; V gene: TRBV29-1
CDR3 protein: ASGSGGEQF; V gene: TRBV7-3
CDR3 protein: ASSQEAGQGYGYT; V gene: TRBV4-3
CDR3 protein: ASSLTEINTGELF; V gene: TRBV7-9
CDR3 protein: ASRLGLAGQETQY; V gene: TRBV5-4
CDR3 protein: ASSLVRQGVHEQY; V gene: TRBV28
CDR3 protein: ASSDPLAGGSKNNEQF; V gene: TRBV25-1
CDR3 protein: ASSPGTSLTDTQY; V gene: TRBV6-2/TRBV6-3
CDR3 protein: ASSLQSLYGYT; V gene: TRBV7-2
CDR3 protein: ASSLRDGPNEKLF; V gene: TRBV19
CDR3 protein: SVDQGTSGPTDTQY; V gene: TRBV29-1
CDR3 protein: ASSLGQGWSGELF; V gene: TRBV3-1/TRBV3-2
CDR3 protein: ASRTAYTEAF; V gene: TRBV19
CDR3 protein: ASRSYTGELF; V gene: TRBV6-5
CDR3 protein: ASPPPGANADTQY; V gene: TRBV28
CDR3 protein: SAPTSYEQY; V gene: TRBV20-1
CDR3 protein: ASSPPETGSEKLF; V gene: TRBV18
CDR3 protein: ATSRHDRAESSYEQY; V gene: TRBV15
CDR3 protein: ASSPLTKGFQETQY; V gene: TRBV18
CDR3 protein: ASSSGQSLGYGYT; V gene: TRBV27